These 6 T cell receptor beta chains were all obtained from the same sample, sequenced in a study of blood T cell repertoires in COVID-19. Data came from immunoSEQ multiplex PCR; TCRdb stores just in-frame clones and leaves some out. In the table there are a few hundred thousand clones, around 90% of which are singletons. Sequencing was done on a sample of peripheral blood. The receptor set was obtained from a woman between 55 and 75 years old with COVID-19, enrolled during active disease.

The rearrangement links TRBV12-3 or TRBV12-4 to TRBJ2-7, with D perhaps matching TRBD2 (5 bases). Deletions cut 1 base from V and 7 bases from J, with 8 bases between. This CDR3 contains 12 residues. The CDR3 is CASSLEAGEQYF. The CDR3 DNA follows: TGTGCCAGCAGTTTAGAGGCGGGTGAGCAGTACTTC.

The chain employs TRBV20-1 and TRBJ2-5; 11 bases agree with TRBD1. Germline-derived CDR1 and CDR2 are DFQATT and SNEGSKA (reference sequence). The CDR3 sequence is 15 residues long. After removal of 3 bases from V and 5 bases from J, the junction contained 8 bases not matched to a gene. CDR3 bases: TGCAGTGCTAGTCCCCTCCGGGACAGGGGGGAGACCCAGTACTTC. It is translated as CSASPLRDRGETQYF.

The chain uses TRBV27 and TRBJ2-5; 11 nucleotides match TRBD2. CDR3 length: 15 residues. Germline V gene sequence: CDR1 MNHEY, CDR2 SMNVEV (reference sequence). The V segment lost 6 bases and the J segment 3 bases; nucleotides outside the gene matches: 6. The DNA of the CDR3 is TGTGCCAGCAGCCCCGGGACTAGCGGAAAAGAGACCCAGTACTTC. Translation gives CASSPGTSGKETQYF.

The rearrangement links TRBV6-5 to TRBJ1-1, with D possibly TRBD1 on 6 matching bases. In germline, CDR1 is MNHEY, CDR2 SVGAGI. The length of the CDR3 is 14 residues. The V gene lost 6 bases and the J gene lost 0 bases, with 11 bases spanning the gap. The chain's CDR3 is CASSWTDMNTEAFF. The DNA for the CDR3 is TGTGCCAGCAGCTGGACAGACATGAACACTGAAGCTTTCTTT.

The chain employs TRBV19 and TRBJ2-1; D is ambiguous. The CDR3 extends over 15 amino acids. V was shortened by 3 bases and J by 3 bases, with 12 bases between the two germline ends. From germline, CDR1 is LNHDA and CDR2 SQIVND (reference sequence). This CDR3 reads CASSISRSRYNEQFF. The CDR3 DNA reads as TGTGCCAGTAGTATCTCCAGGTCGCGCTACAATGAGCAGTTCTTC.

The chain couples TRBV18 to TRBJ2-5; D gene ambiguous. Germline CDR1 KGHSH, CDR2 LQKENI. V was pared by 3 bases and J by 10 bases, with 15 bases between. The CDR3 is 13 amino acids. CDR3 loop: CASSPPGTPGQYF. The DNA for the CDR3 is TGTGCCAGCTCACCTCCGGGTACCCCGGGCCAGTACTTC. Full variable domain (missing parts from reference TRBV18 and TRBJ2-5): NAGVMQNPRHLVRRRGQEARLRCSPMKGHSHVYWYRQLPEEGLKFMVYLQKENIIDESGMPKERFSAEFPKEGPSILRIQQVVRGDSAAYFCASSPPGTPGQYFGPGTRLLVL.